These T cell receptor beta chains were read from a single sample in a study of OX40 agonist ivuxolimab in advanced cancers. Data came from immunoSEQ multiplex PCR; TCRdb stores just in-frame clones and leaves some out. Of tens of thousands of clones in the sample, around 90% are singletons; the top ten hold approximately 2.5%. This material consisted of CD4+ or CD8+ T cells sorted from blood, taken in a trial of the OX40 agonist ivuxolimab. The receptors originated from an adult with an advanced solid tumor such as melanoma, head and neck, liver or kidney cancer. The CDR3 runs from the conserved cysteine through the conserved F or W. D genes are given only for firm matches.

V gene,CDR3 length,J gene,D gene,CDR3 protein,CDR3 DNA
TRBV10-3,14,TRBJ2-3,TRBD2,CASGSGGGTDTQYF,TGTGCCTCTGGTAGCGGGGGTGGCACAGATACGCAGTATTTT
TRBV28,15,TRBJ1-3,TRBD1,CASSLGQGTGNTIYF,TGTGCCAGCAGTCTAGGACAGGGGACTGGAAACACCATATATTTT
TRBV7-9,14,TRBJ2-3,NA,CASSPPMGVGPQYF,TGTGCCAGCAGCCCACCGATGGGAGTGGGGCCGCAGTATTTT
TRBV10-3,14,TRBJ1-5,NA,CAISESGESQPQHF,TGTGCCATCAGTGAGTCCGGGGAATCTCAGCCCCAGCATTTT
TRBV30,13,TRBJ1-1,NA,CAWSVAKNTEAFF,TGTGCCTGGAGTGTAGCCAAGAACACTGAAGCTTTCTTT
TRBV4-3,18,TRBJ2-5,TRBD2,CASSQGPGSGLAQETQYF,TGCGCCAGCAGCCAAGGGCCCGGATCGGGACTAGCCCAAGAGACCCAGTACTTC
TRBV4-1,13,TRBJ2-5,NA,CASSQGSGETQYF,TGCGCCAGCAGCCAAGGAAGCGGGGAGACCCAGTACTTC
TRBV6-6,16,TRBJ2-3,TRBD2,CASSYPLTSGTDTQYF,TGTGCCAGCAGCTACCCATTGACTAGCGGCACAGATACGCAGTATTTT
TRBV10-3,15,TRBJ2-7,NA,CAISESGQRSYEQYF,TGTGCCATCAGTGAGTCCGGACAGCGTTCCTACGAGCAGTACTTC
TRBV7-9,13,TRBJ2-2,NA,CASSRTNTGELFF,TGTGCCAGCAGTAGGACGAACACCGGGGAGCTGTTTTTT
TRBV7-9,19,TRBJ1-5,NA,CASSSGRQTGRGDYQPQHF,TGTGCCAGCAGCTCTGGGCGGCAGACGGGGAGAGGAGACTATCAGCCCCAGCATTTT
TRBV9,15,TRBJ2-5,TRBD1,CASSVTGTVQETQYF,TGTGCCAGCAGCGTTACCGGGACAGTCCAAGAGACCCAGTACTTC
TRBV5-4,13,TRBJ1-2,NA,CASSLVGNYGYTF,TGTGCCAGCAGCTTGGTCGGGAACTATGGCTACACCTTC
TRBV6-6,13,TRBJ1-4,NA,CASSYNRDEKLFF,TGTGCCAGCAGTTACAATCGGGATGAAAAACTGTTTTTT
TRBV5-4,15,TRBJ2-1,TRBD2,CASSLGLGTYNEQFF,TGTGCCAGCAGCCTCGGACTAGGAACTTACAATGAGCAGTTCTTC
TRBV27,16,TRBJ1-6,NA,CASSRTGSSYNSPLHF,TGTGCCAGCAGTCGGACGGGGAGCTCCTATAATTCACCCCTCCACTTT